This T cell receptor (beta chain) was recorded in a study of blood T cell repertoires in COVID-19. Original data processing: Nucleated cell counts were estimated from reference gene primer amplification. Produced via immunoSEQ multiplex PCR; TCRdb's table is partial and in-frame only. That table supplies the V and J calls and clone size; D and trimming were determined from the DNA. Among about 210,000 clones listed, approximately 85% were seen once. Trimming cost V 6 bases and J 3 bases; bases outside gene matches: 10. The CDR3 is made up of 17 amino acids. Germline V gene sequence: CDR1 MRHNA, CDR2 SNTAGT.

The receptor comes from a woman between 65 and 79 years old with COVID-19, enrolled during active disease. The sample taken for sequencing was peripheral blood. The rearrangement uses TRBV6-4 and TRBJ2-1; 11 bases align to TRBD2. DNA of the CDR3: TGTGCCAGCAGCCACCCCGGGGGACTAGCGGTCTACAATGAGCAGTTCTTC. It translates to CASSHPGGLAVYNEQFF.